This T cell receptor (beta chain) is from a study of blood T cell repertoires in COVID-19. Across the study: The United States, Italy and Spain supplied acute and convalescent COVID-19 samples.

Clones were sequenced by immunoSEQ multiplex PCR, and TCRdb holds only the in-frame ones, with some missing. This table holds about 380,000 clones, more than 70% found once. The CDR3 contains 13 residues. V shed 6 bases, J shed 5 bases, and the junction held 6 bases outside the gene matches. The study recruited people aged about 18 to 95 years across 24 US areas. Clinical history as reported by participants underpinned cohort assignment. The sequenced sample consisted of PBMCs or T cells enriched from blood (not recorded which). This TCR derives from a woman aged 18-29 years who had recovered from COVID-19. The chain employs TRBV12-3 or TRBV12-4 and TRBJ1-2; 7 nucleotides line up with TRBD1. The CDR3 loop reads CASSKDRAYGYTF. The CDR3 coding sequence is TGTGCCAGCAGCAAAGACAGGGCGTATGGCTACACCTTC.